The rows below give T cell receptor beta chains drawn from one sample of a study of blood T cell repertoires in COVID-19. The method was immunoSEQ multiplex PCR; TCRdb's version includes in-frame clones alone and lacks a portion of them. This table holds 150,000 to 200,000 clones, approximately 87% found once. Specimen: PBMCs or T cells enriched from blood (not recorded which). These receptors originate from a woman aged 50 to 65 who had recovered from COVID-19. Both conserved end residues are part of each CDR3. Each record gives: CDR3 length, clone size, D gene, J gene, V gene, CDR3 protein, CDR3 DNA. D genes are given only for firm matches. Clone size, where shown, is once, few, many, or a class for clones that have expanded.

CDR3 length: 15
clone size: NA
D gene: NA
J gene: TRBJ1-5
V gene: TRBV5-7
CDR3 protein: CASRYPPGDTQPQHF
CDR3 DNA: TGTGCCAGCAGGTATCCTCCCGGTGATACGCAGCCCCAGCATTTT

CDR3 length: 17
clone size: NA
D gene: TRBD2
J gene: TRBJ2-2
V gene: TRBV6-2/TRBV6-3
CDR3 protein: CASSYSWLAGNTGELFF
CDR3 DNA: TGTGCCAGCAGTTACTCGTGGCTAGCGGGGAACACCGGGGAGCTGTTTTTT

CDR3 length: 11
clone size: few
D gene: NA
J gene: TRBJ1-2
V gene: TRBV25-1
CDR3 protein: CASTIGYGYTF
CDR3 DNA: TGTGCCAGCACCATCGGCTATGGCTACACCTTC

CDR3 length: 12
clone size: NA
D gene: NA
J gene: TRBJ1-2
V gene: TRBV18
CDR3 protein: CASSSTGYGYTF
CDR3 DNA: TGTGCCAGCTCATCGACGGGCTATGGCTACACCTTC

CDR3 length: 18
clone size: NA
D gene: TRBD1
J gene: TRBJ2-6
V gene: TRBV9
CDR3 protein: CASSKGTGGDSGANVLTF
CDR3 DNA: TGTGCCAGCAGCAAAGGGACAGGGGGGGACTCTGGGGCCAACGTCCTGACTTTC

CDR3 length: 13
clone size: once
D gene: NA
J gene: TRBJ2-2
V gene: TRBV7-2
CDR3 protein: CASSDSYTGELFF
CDR3 DNA: TGTGCCAGCAGCGACAGTTACACCGGGGAGCTGTTTTTT

CDR3 length: 17
clone size: NA
D gene: NA
J gene: TRBJ1-6
V gene: TRBV28
CDR3 protein: CASSPPGGPAYNSPLHF
CDR3 DNA: TGTGCCAGCAGTCCTCCGGGAGGGCCTGCTTATAATTCACCCCTCCACTTT

CDR3 length: 15
clone size: NA
D gene: TRBD1
J gene: TRBJ1-2
V gene: TRBV7-3
CDR3 protein: CASSSGQGAVYGYTF
CDR3 DNA: TGTGCCAGCAGCTCAGGACAGGGGGCAGTCTATGGCTACACCTTC

CDR3 length: 15
clone size: few
D gene: TRBD2
J gene: TRBJ2-3
V gene: TRBV5-1
CDR3 protein: CATTRNAGELDTQYF
CDR3 DNA: TGCGCCACCACCCGTAATGCGGGAGAATTGGATACGCAGTATTTT

CDR3 length: 13
clone size: NA
D gene: NA
J gene: TRBJ1-6
V gene: TRBV18
CDR3 protein: CASSSGFYSPLHF
CDR3 DNA: TGTGCCAGCTCATCGGGATTTTATTCACCCCTCCACTTT

CDR3 length: 14
clone size: NA
D gene: NA
J gene: TRBJ2-5
V gene: TRBV3-1/TRBV3-2
CDR3 protein: CASSPWGVQETQYF
CDR3 DNA: TGTGCCAGCAGCCCCTGGGGGGTCCAGGAGACCCAGTACTTC

CDR3 length: 15
clone size: NA
D gene: NA
J gene: TRBJ2-5
V gene: TRBV11-1
CDR3 protein: CASSLGGLNQETQYF
CDR3 DNA: TGTGCCAGCAGCTTAGGTGGTCTAAACCAAGAGACCCAGTACTTC

CDR3 length: 17
clone size: NA
D gene: TRBD1
J gene: TRBJ1-2
V gene: TRBV7-9
CDR3 protein: CASSLPIWDRGTWGYTF
CDR3 DNA: TGTGCCAGCAGCCTCCCCATCTGGGACAGGGGGACATGGGGCTACACCTTC

CDR3 length: 13
clone size: once
D gene: NA
J gene: TRBJ1-6
V gene: TRBV28
CDR3 protein: CASRGQYNSPLHF
CDR3 DNA: TGTGCCAGCAGAGGACAGTATAATTCACCCCTCCACTTT

CDR3 length: 15
clone size: NA
D gene: TRBD1
J gene: TRBJ1-6
V gene: TRBV27
CDR3 protein: CAISLPGQGRAPLHF
CDR3 DNA: TGTGCCATTTCTCTTCCGGGACAGGGGAGAGCACCCCTCCACTTT

CDR3 length: 15
clone size: NA
D gene: NA
J gene: TRBJ2-5
V gene: TRBV3-1/TRBV3-2
CDR3 protein: CASSPPGLGGETQYF
CDR3 DNA: TGTGCCAGCAGCCCCCCCGGACTAGGGGGGGAGACCCAGTACTTC

CDR3 length: 11
clone size: NA
D gene: NA
J gene: TRBJ2-3
V gene: TRBV29-1
CDR3 protein: CSVDGVDTQYF
CDR3 DNA: TGCAGCGTTGACGGGGTTGATACGCAGTATTTT

CDR3 length: 12
clone size: NA
D gene: NA
J gene: TRBJ1-6
V gene: TRBV12-3/TRBV12-4
CDR3 protein: CATRRGNSPLHF
CDR3 DNA: TGTGCCACGAGGAGGGGAAATTCACCCCTCCACTTT

CDR3 length: 15
clone size: NA
D gene: NA
J gene: TRBJ1-1
V gene: TRBV7-9
CDR3 protein: CASSLREAERAEAFF
CDR3 DNA: TGTGCCAGCAGCTTAAGGGAAGCGGAGCGCGCTGAAGCTTTCTTT

CDR3 length: 15
clone size: NA
D gene: NA
J gene: TRBJ1-2
V gene: TRBV7-2
CDR3 protein: CASSSRQIPNYGYTF
CDR3 DNA: TGTGCCAGCAGCTCCCGACAAATCCCTAACTATGGCTACACCTTC

CDR3 length: 14
clone size: NA
D gene: NA
J gene: TRBJ2-5
V gene: TRBV7-2
CDR3 protein: CASSPRQALETQYF
CDR3 DNA: TGTGCCAGCAGCCCTCGACAGGCCCTAGAGACCCAGTACTTC

CDR3 length: 13
clone size: few
D gene: NA
J gene: TRBJ2-3
V gene: TRBV9
CDR3 protein: CASSVASTDTQYF
CDR3 DNA: TGTGCCAGCAGCGTAGCAAGCACAGATACGCAGTATTTT

CDR3 length: 10
clone size: NA
D gene: NA
J gene: TRBJ2-2
V gene: TRBV2
CDR3 protein: CASSVRELFF
CDR3 DNA: TGTGCCAGCAGTGTTAGGGAGCTGTTTTTT

CDR3 length: 14
clone size: NA
D gene: NA
J gene: TRBJ1-6
V gene: TRBV6-5
CDR3 protein: CASSYQGYNSPLHF
CDR3 DNA: TGTGCCAGCAGTTACCAGGGCTATAATTCACCCCTCCACTTT

CDR3 length: 14
clone size: NA
D gene: NA
J gene: TRBJ1-6
V gene: TRBV5-1
CDR3 protein: CASSWGGERSPLHF
CDR3 DNA: TGCGCCAGCAGCTGGGGGGGTGAACGCTCACCCCTCCACTTT

CDR3 length: 13
clone size: NA
D gene: TRBD1
J gene: TRBJ1-2
V gene: TRBV6-5
CDR3 protein: CASSSAGGYGYTF
CDR3 DNA: TGTGCCAGCAGTTCAGCAGGGGGCTATGGCTACACCTTC

CDR3 length: 19
clone size: NA
D gene: TRBD2
J gene: TRBJ2-3
V gene: TRBV7-3
CDR3 protein: CASSLIPSGGTTSTDTQYF
CDR3 DNA: TGTGCCAGCAGCTTAATACCGAGCGGGGGGACTACTAGCACAGATACGCAGTATTTT

CDR3 length: 17
clone size: NA
D gene: TRBD2
J gene: TRBJ2-5
V gene: TRBV28
CDR3 protein: CASSPRGLAGMEETQYF
CDR3 DNA: TGTGCCAGCAGTCCCCGGGGACTAGCGGGTATGGAAGAGACCCAGTACTTC

CDR3 length: 14
clone size: NA
D gene: TRBD1
J gene: TRBJ1-2
V gene: TRBV2
CDR3 protein: CASSDLGGGYGYTF
CDR3 DNA: TGTGCCAGCAGTGATTTAGGGGGCGGCTATGGCTACACCTTC

CDR3 length: 13
clone size: NA
D gene: NA
J gene: TRBJ1-2
V gene: TRBV19
CDR3 protein: CASGAGRIYGYTF
CDR3 DNA: TGTGCCAGTGGAGCGGGACGGATCTATGGCTACACCTTC

CDR3 length: 18
clone size: NA
D gene: NA
J gene: TRBJ2-1
V gene: TRBV3-1/TRBV3-2
CDR3 protein: CASSQVREGEGSYNEQFF
CDR3 DNA: TGTGCCAGCAGCCAAGTAAGGGAGGGGGAGGGTTCCTACAATGAGCAGTTCTTC

CDR3 length: 14
clone size: NA
D gene: NA
J gene: TRBJ2-1
V gene: TRBV7-2
CDR3 protein: CASSHSGPYNEQFF
CDR3 DNA: TGTGCCAGCAGCCATAGCGGACCGTACAATGAGCAGTTCTTC

CDR3 length: 15
clone size: NA
D gene: NA
J gene: TRBJ1-6
V gene: TRBV9
CDR3 protein: CASSVVDSQNSPLHF
CDR3 DNA: TGTGCCAGCAGCGTAGTTGACAGTCAAAATTCACCCCTCCACTTT

CDR3 length: 16
clone size: NA
D gene: TRBD2
J gene: TRBJ2-1
V gene: TRBV7-2
CDR3 protein: CASSHRAGGPSNEQFF
CDR3 DNA: TGTGCCAGCAGCCACCGAGCGGGAGGGCCCTCGAATGAGCAGTTCTTC

CDR3 length: 14
clone size: NA
D gene: NA
J gene: TRBJ1-2
V gene: TRBV24-1
CDR3 protein: CATSSTGLGYGYTF
CDR3 DNA: TGTGCCACCAGCTCAACAGGGTTGGGCTATGGCTACACCTTC

CDR3 length: 15
clone size: NA
D gene: NA
J gene: TRBJ2-1
V gene: TRBV27
CDR3 protein: CASSYERAAYNEQFF
CDR3 DNA: TGTGCCAGCAGTTATGAGCGGGCCGCATACAATGAGCAGTTCTTC

CDR3 length: 16
clone size: NA
D gene: TRBD2
J gene: TRBJ2-1
V gene: TRBV11-2
CDR3 protein: CASSPPVSGGPNEQFF
CDR3 DNA: TGTGCCAGCAGCCCCCCCGTTTCGGGAGGGCCTAATGAGCAGTTCTTC

CDR3 length: 13
clone size: NA
D gene: NA
J gene: TRBJ1-5
V gene: TRBV6-4
CDR3 protein: CASIGGRNQPQHF
CDR3 DNA: TGTGCCAGCATAGGGGGACGCAATCAGCCCCAGCATTTT

CDR3 length: 14
clone size: NA
D gene: NA
J gene: TRBJ1-6
V gene: TRBV6-1
CDR3 protein: CASNEYTTNSPLHF
CDR3 DNA: TGTGCCAGCAATGAATATACTACGAATTCACCCCTCCACTTT

CDR3 length: 15
clone size: NA
D gene: TRBD1
J gene: TRBJ1-3
V gene: TRBV5-6
CDR3 protein: CASSFPDRGGNTIYF
CDR3 DNA: TGTGCCAGCAGCTTCCCTGACAGGGGAGGAAACACCATATATTTT

CDR3 length: 13
clone size: few
D gene: NA
J gene: TRBJ2-2
V gene: TRBV11-2
CDR3 protein: CASSTDRTGELFF
CDR3 DNA: TGTGCCAGCAGCACCGACAGAACCGGGGAGCTGTTTTTT

CDR3 length: 15
clone size: NA
D gene: NA
J gene: TRBJ2-2
V gene: TRBV2
CDR3 protein: CASSEVAGSVGELFF
CDR3 DNA: TGTGCCAGCAGTGAAGTCGCAGGGTCGGTCGGGGAGCTGTTTTTT

CDR3 length: 14
clone size: NA
D gene: NA
J gene: TRBJ1-2
V gene: TRBV9
CDR3 protein: CASSVATGHYGYTF
CDR3 DNA: TGTGCCAGCAGCGTAGCAACAGGACACTATGGCTACACCTTC

CDR3 length: 13
clone size: NA
D gene: NA
J gene: TRBJ1-2
V gene: TRBV6-2/TRBV6-3
CDR3 protein: CASSEAGARGYTF
CDR3 DNA: TGTGCCAGCAGCGAAGCGGGGGCCCGTGGCTACACCTTC

CDR3 length: 14
clone size: NA
D gene: NA
J gene: TRBJ1-1
V gene: TRBV3-1/TRBV3-2
CDR3 protein: CASSPVQGNTEAFF
CDR3 DNA: TGTGCCAGCAGCCCTGTACAGGGGAACACTGAAGCTTTCTTT

CDR3 length: 13
clone size: NA
D gene: NA
J gene: TRBJ1-2
V gene: TRBV6-2/TRBV6-3
CDR3 protein: CASSDRTEGGYTF
CDR3 DNA: TGTGCCAGCAGTGACCGGACAGAGGGTGGCTACACCTTC

CDR3 length: 13
clone size: NA
D gene: TRBD1
J gene: TRBJ1-1
V gene: TRBV13
CDR3 protein: CASSYQGDTEAFF
CDR3 DNA: TGTGCCAGCAGCTACCAGGGGGACACTGAAGCTTTCTTT

CDR3 length: 15
clone size: NA
D gene: NA
J gene: TRBJ1-5
V gene: TRBV4-1
CDR3 protein: CASSQDGGVGQPQHF
CDR3 DNA: TGCGCCAGCAGCCAAGATGGGGGGGTGGGGCAGCCCCAGCATTTT

CDR3 length: 11
clone size: NA
D gene: NA
J gene: TRBJ1-1
V gene: TRBV29-1
CDR3 protein: CSGYRNTEAFF
CDR3 DNA: TGCAGCGGCTACAGGAACACTGAAGCTTTCTTT

CDR3 length: 15
clone size: NA
D gene: TRBD1
J gene: TRBJ1-1
V gene: TRBV4-1
CDR3 protein: CASSQPRDRYTEAFF
CDR3 DNA: TGCGCCAGCAGCCAACCCCGGGACAGATACACTGAAGCTTTCTTT

CDR3 length: 14
clone size: NA
D gene: TRBD1
J gene: TRBJ1-3
V gene: TRBV18
CDR3 protein: CASSPGQEVGTIYF
CDR3 DNA: TGTGCCAGCTCACCTGGACAGGAGGTGGGCACCATATATTTT

CDR3 length: 16
clone size: NA
D gene: NA
J gene: TRBJ2-2
V gene: TRBV21-1
CDR3 protein: CASRKKGRGNTGELFF
CDR3 DNA: TGTGCCAGCAGAAAAAAAGGCAGGGGAAACACCGGGGAGCTGTTTTTT

CDR3 length: 17
clone size: NA
D gene: TRBD1
J gene: TRBJ2-2
V gene: TRBV7-9
CDR3 protein: CASSPPDRGPQTGELFF
CDR3 DNA: TGTGCCAGCAGCCCCCCCGACAGGGGTCCCCAAACCGGGGAGCTGTTTTTT

CDR3 length: 13
clone size: NA
D gene: NA
J gene: TRBJ1-1
V gene: TRBV19
CDR3 protein: CASSSTQGTEAFF
CDR3 DNA: TGTGCCAGTAGTAGCACTCAGGGGACTGAAGCTTTCTTT

CDR3 length: 14
clone size: NA
D gene: NA
J gene: TRBJ1-2
V gene: TRBV5-4
CDR3 protein: CASSHTGQGFGYTF
CDR3 DNA: TGTGCCAGCAGCCACACCGGGCAGGGCTTTGGCTACACCTTC